This TCR beta chain was sequenced during a study of cytomegalovirus exposure and HLA in healthy donors. Study overall: From some 190 million T cells, an earlier analysis saw under 140 million unique TCR beta sequences.

For this clone: Its antigen is as yet unknown.

Overall study findings and caveats: Under in vitro conditions, three CMV-associated chains were confirmed as specific for CMV antigens. From TCR beta sequences, most subjects' HLA-A and HLA-B alleles were reportedly predicted accurately. The likely origin of a cluster of highly shared sequence variants was a sequencing artifact.

The PCR used 60 Vbeta and 13 Jbeta primers. Only in-frame clones appear in the TCRdb table, and some are missing; sequencing was by immunoSEQ multiplex PCR. Among more than 95,000 clones listed, approximately 72% were seen once. Specimen: PBMCs. This clonotype was sampled from a woman in her sixties or seventies in good health and CMV-seropositive.

CDR3 in DNA: TGTGCCAGCAGGGGGGACAGGAATTCACCCCTCCACTTT. Translation: CASRGDRNSPLHF. This chain uses TRBV2 with TRBJ1-6; TRBD1 matches at 8 bases. With 6 bases clipped from V and 7 bases from J, the junction kept 2 bases outside the gene matches. The CDR3 length is 13 residues. Germline loops: CDR1 SNHLY, CDR2 FYNNEI.